These T cell receptor beta chains were read from a single sample in a study of Graves' ophthalmopathy and Graves' hyperthyroidism. TCRdb re-called the multiplex PCR reads through MiXCR, storing one row per CDR3 protein. The data show around 1.1 million distinct CDR3 sequences, with approximately 35% seen just once and around 10% held by the top ten. Material: peripheral blood or thyroid tissue (not recorded which). All receptors derive from an adult man with Graves' hyperthyroidism. CDR3s leave out the opening cysteine and the closing phenylalanine or tryptophan. Each record gives: V gene, J gene, CDR3 length, D gene, CDR3 protein. The D gene is left open where the match is weak.

v_call: TRBV7-2
j_call: TRBJ2-6
cdr3_length: 13
d_call: -
cdr3_aa: ASRAGLSGANVLT

v_call: TRBV7-2
j_call: TRBJ1-5
cdr3_length: 9
d_call: -
cdr3_aa: ASSLGRPQH

v_call: TRBV15
j_call: TRBJ1-6
cdr3_length: 10
d_call: -
cdr3_aa: AVGRDNSPLH

v_call: TRBV9
j_call: TRBJ2-5
cdr3_length: 12
d_call: TRBD1
cdr3_aa: ASSVPGQQETQY

v_call: TRBV27
j_call: TRBJ1-1
cdr3_length: 10
d_call: -
cdr3_aa: ASSLLSGPAF

v_call: TRBV13
j_call: TRBJ1-3
cdr3_length: 11
d_call: -
cdr3_aa: ASSMLTGNTIY

v_call: TRBV7-7
j_call: TRBJ2-5
cdr3_length: 12
d_call: TRBD1
cdr3_aa: ASSSHRGTETQY

v_call: TRBV2
j_call: TRBJ2-7
cdr3_length: 12
d_call: TRBD2
cdr3_aa: ANIPSGRFNEQY

v_call: TRBV25-1
j_call: TRBJ2-7
cdr3_length: 13
d_call: TRBD2
cdr3_aa: ASSQSGVGAYEQY

v_call: TRBV6-5
j_call: TRBJ2-5
cdr3_length: 14
d_call: TRBD1
cdr3_aa: ASSHRDRGRRETQY

v_call: TRBV29-1
j_call: TRBJ2-2
cdr3_length: 13
d_call: -
cdr3_aa: SVEEAGSLTGELF

v_call: TRBV6-1
j_call: TRBJ1-2
cdr3_length: 13
d_call: -
cdr3_aa: ASSEALPKNYGYT

v_call: TRBV20-1
j_call: TRBJ1-1
cdr3_length: 12
d_call: -
cdr3_aa: SARGGSANTEAF

v_call: TRBV7-9
j_call: TRBJ2-7
cdr3_length: 9
d_call: TRBD2
cdr3_aa: ASSLSGKQY

v_call: TRBV7-8
j_call: TRBJ2-3
cdr3_length: 11
d_call: -
cdr3_aa: ASSLGDSRAQY

v_call: TRBV9
j_call: TRBJ1-5
cdr3_length: 13
d_call: -
cdr3_aa: ASSGGIDSNQPQH

v_call: TRBV20-1
j_call: TRBJ1-6
cdr3_length: 15
d_call: TRBD1
cdr3_aa: SARDLTGSSYNSPLH

v_call: TRBV30
j_call: TRBJ2-7
cdr3_length: 10
d_call: -
cdr3_aa: AWTPGPYEQY

v_call: TRBV10-3
j_call: TRBJ1-1
cdr3_length: 13
d_call: TRBD1
cdr3_aa: AISEDRGRNTEAF

v_call: TRBV24-1
j_call: TRBJ1-5
cdr3_length: 10
d_call: -
cdr3_aa: ATSDLMETQH

v_call: TRBV6-6
j_call: TRBJ2-7
cdr3_length: 13
d_call: -
cdr3_aa: ASSTQGGWPYEQY

v_call: TRBV20-1
j_call: TRBJ1-1
cdr3_length: 9
d_call: -
cdr3_aa: SARSGTEAF

v_call: TRBV10-1
j_call: TRBJ1-2
cdr3_length: 10
d_call: -
cdr3_aa: ASRAWEDGYT

v_call: TRBV15
j_call: TRBJ2-7
cdr3_length: 12
d_call: -
cdr3_aa: ATSRDSPGYEQY

v_call: TRBV2
j_call: TRBJ2-7
cdr3_length: 12
d_call: -
cdr3_aa: ASSELGDIYEQY

v_call: TRBV7-6
j_call: TRBJ2-2
cdr3_length: 12
d_call: -
cdr3_aa: ASSLRWGTGELF

v_call: TRBV24-1
j_call: TRBJ2-7
cdr3_length: 11
d_call: -
cdr3_aa: ATSAESSYEQY